Listed below are T cell receptor beta chains from one sample, sequenced in a study of neoadjuvant nivolumab and ipilimumab in lung cancer. Profiled with immunoSEQ multiplex PCR; TCRdb holds only in-frame clones, not every one. The sample comprises fewer than 35,000 clones, 80% to 95% of which are singletons, and 2% to 2.5% rests with the top ten. Sequencing used peripheral blood, obtained after neoadjuvant nivolumab, alone or with ipilimumab, at or shortly before surgery. Every receptor here comes from an adult with non-small cell lung cancer. Both conserved end residues are part of each CDR3. Each record gives: clone size, D gene, J gene, V gene, CDR3 length, CDR3 DNA, CDR3 protein. The D gene is left open where the match is weak. Rows give clone size only sometimes, using once, few, many, or a class for an expanded clone.

size: .; D: TRBD2; J: TRBJ2-1; V: TRBV5-4; length: 15; DNA: TGTGCCAGCAGCTCCGGGACTAGCGGCAACAATGAGCAGTTCTTC; CDR3: CASSSGTSGNNEQFF
size: .; D: TRBD1; J: TRBJ1-1; V: TRBV5-8; length: 15; DNA: TGTGCCAGCAGCCTCCGGACAGGGATGAACACTGAAGCTTTCTTT; CDR3: CASSLRTGMNTEAFF
size: .; D: .; J: TRBJ2-5; V: TRBV15; length: 15; DNA: TGTGCCACCAGCAGATACCGGACACCCCAAGAGACCCAGTACTTC; CDR3: CATSRYRTPQETQYF
size: .; D: .; J: TRBJ2-7; V: TRBV2; length: 10; DNA: TGTGCCATCCTAGGGACCCAGCAGTACTTC; CDR3: CAILGTQQYF
size: once; D: TRBD1; J: TRBJ1-1; V: TRBV14; length: 15; DNA: TGTGCCAGCAGCCCCTCGTCAGGGGGGCGCACTGAAGCTTTCTTT; CDR3: CASSPSSGGRTEAFF
size: .; D: .; J: TRBJ2-2; V: TRBV5-4; length: 14; DNA: TGTGCCAGCAGCTTGTGGCGGAACACCGGGGAGCTGTTTTTT; CDR3: CASSLWRNTGELFF
size: .; D: .; J: TRBJ1-2; V: TRBV5-1; length: 12; DNA: TGCGCCAGCAGCTTGGAACTGGATGGCTACACCTTC; CDR3: CASSLELDGYTF
size: .; D: .; J: TRBJ2-7; V: TRBV5-1; length: 14; DNA: TGCGCCAGCAGCTTCAGTGGGGGGTTGGACGAGCAGTACTTC; CDR3: CASSFSGGLDEQYF
size: .; D: .; J: TRBJ2-7; V: TRBV5-1; length: 15; DNA: TGCGCCAGCAGCTCGAGTAACTTAGGGGATGGTCTGCAGTACTTC; CDR3: CASSSSNLGDGLQYF
size: .; D: TRBD1; J: TRBJ1-2; V: TRBV7-9; length: 15; DNA: TGTGCCAGCAGCATAGGACAGGGGAGGGTTCGTGGCTACACCTTC; CDR3: CASSIGQGRVRGYTF